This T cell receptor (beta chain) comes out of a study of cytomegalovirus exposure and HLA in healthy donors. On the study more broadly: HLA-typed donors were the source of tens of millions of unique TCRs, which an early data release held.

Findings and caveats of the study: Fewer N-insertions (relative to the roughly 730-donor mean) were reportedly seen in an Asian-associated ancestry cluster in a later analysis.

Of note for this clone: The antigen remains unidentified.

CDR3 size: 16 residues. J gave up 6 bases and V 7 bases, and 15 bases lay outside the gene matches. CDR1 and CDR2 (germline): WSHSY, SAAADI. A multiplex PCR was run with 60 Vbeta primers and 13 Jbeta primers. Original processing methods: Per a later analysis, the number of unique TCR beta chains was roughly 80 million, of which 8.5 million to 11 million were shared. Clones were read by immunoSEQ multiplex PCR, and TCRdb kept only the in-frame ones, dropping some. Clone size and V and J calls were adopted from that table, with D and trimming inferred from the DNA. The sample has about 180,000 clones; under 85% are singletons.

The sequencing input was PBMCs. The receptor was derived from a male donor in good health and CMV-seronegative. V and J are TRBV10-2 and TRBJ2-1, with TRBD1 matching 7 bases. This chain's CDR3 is CASIRGQRIHANEQFF. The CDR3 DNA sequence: TGCGCCAGCATAAGGGGGCAAAGGATACATGCCAATGAGCAGTTCTTC.